Given below is one T cell receptor beta chain in context. The antigen is undetermined. These data originate in a study of PD-L1 blockade in urothelial cancer. Described time point: pretreatment peripheral blood. There were between 1 and 8 samples from each patient, taken pretreatment and on-treatment. Study observations and caveats: Expansion of tumor-associated blood clones at 3 weeks was greater in durable-benefit patients. Blood TCR clonality below the median before treatment was a predictor of better survival.

Sequencing was performed with immunoSEQ multiplex PCR; in TCRdb, only in-frame clones are kept and a portion is missing. The sample consists of around 40,000 clones, 80% to 95% of them appearing once. This CDR3 is 14 amino acids long. From germline, CDR1 is MRHNA and CDR2 SNTAGT. Losses at the gene ends were 6 bases for V and 1 base for J; bases not matched to a gene: 6. The chain combines TRBV6-4 with TRBJ2-7; 7 bases fit TRBD1. The input for sequencing was PBMCs, taken around atezolizumab (anti-PD-L1) treatment. The source is an older woman with urothelial cancer. DNA for the CDR3: TGTGCCAGCAGGACAGGGTGCCCTTCCTACGAGCAGTACTTC. Residues: CASRTGCPSYEQYF.